Included here is one T cell receptor beta chain sequence, with context. Antigen: not known. The entry originates in a study of cytomegalovirus exposure and HLA in healthy donors. Study-wide points: A later analysis showed TCR association rates differing by HLA locus, peaking at DRB1 and lowest at HLA-C.

PCR used 60 Vbeta primers and 13 Jbeta primers. The repertoire was sequenced with immunoSEQ multiplex PCR; TCRdb's copy has only in-frame clones and lacks some. The table lists 100,000 or so clones, nearly 85% of them singletons. Trimming left V 0 bases short and J 5 bases short, with 8 bases between. Germline V gene sequence: CDR1 SGHRS, CDR2 YFSETQ. CDR3 size: 13 residues. This sequence originates from a man younger than 30 in good health and CMV-seronegative. The gene calls are TRBV5-1 and TRBJ1-1; the D is unclear. Sequenced material: PBMCs. In nucleotides, the CDR3 is TGCGCCAGCAGCTTGGGCGGTGATACTGAAGCTTTCTTT. The encoded protein is CASSLGGDTEAFF.